The present entry profiles one TCR beta chain with its context. This sample is part of a study of long-term antiretroviral therapy in people with HIV. PBMC samples from each donor numbered at least one pre-ART and at least two post-ART. An immunoSEQ assay, version v3.0, was performed at survey level. Libraries were prepared by immunoSEQ multiplex PCR; TCRdb keeps only in-frame clonotypes and omits some of them. The data show some 10,000 clones, with 70% to 90% seen just once and around a sixth held by the top ten. The sequences come from unsorted PBMCs, collected 0.7 years after starting antiretroviral therapy. The TCR was taken from a man between 40 and 49 years old with HIV.

CDR3 bases: TGTGCCAGCGGAGAGATCTACGAGCAGTACTTC. Translating it yields CASGEIYEQYF. The gene calls are TRBV6-5 and TRBJ2-7; no reliable D call. Germline V gene data show CDR1 as MNHEY and CDR2 as SVGAGI. The V gene lost 8 bases and the J gene lost 3 bases, with 8 bases spanning the gap. This CDR3 is 11 amino acids long.